Listed here is a single T cell receptor (beta chain). No antigen is known for it. Germline CDR1 reads MNHEY; CDR2 reads SMNVEV (reference sequence). Germline trimming cut 2 bases from V and 9 bases from J; bases unmatched to any gene: 4. CDR3 length: 13 amino acids. It was CD45RO-negative cells, positively selected for CCR7, that made up naive CD8 cells, with terminally differentiated effector memory CD45RA+ cells excluded. Some clones are missing from TCRdb's copy, which holds only in-frame ones; the method was immunoSEQ multiplex PCR. The sample yields roughly 600,000 clones, 95% to 98% seen once. The data stem from a study of shared clonotypes between healthy human individuals. About the study: Two women and three men aged 18 to 49 served as donors. The study, taken as a whole, reports: With several donors compared, roughly 5% of naive CD4 clonotypes were shared. The authors expected sequencing depth to affect clonotype sharing among donors. It was only blood that was sampled, and tissue repertoires likely differ.

The sequenced sample consisted of naive CD8+ T cells sorted from blood. The V call is TRBV27, the J call TRBJ2-1, with 7 positions matching TRBD2. This TCR came from a man aged 25 to 45 in good health. CDR3 residues: CASSLRLAGEQFF. The CDR3 DNA sequence: TGTGCCAGCAGTTTAAGACTAGCCGGTGAGCAGTTCTTC.